These 9 T cell receptor beta chains were sequenced from one sample in a study of PD-1 blockade in classical Hodgkin lymphoma. The method was immunoSEQ multiplex PCR; TCRdb's version includes in-frame clones alone and lacks a portion of them. The sample lists about 110,000 clones, about nine tenths seen once, with around 19% in the top ten. As for time point: cycle 4 day 1 (C4D1), after five to seven weeks of nivolumab. All trial patients relapsed after autologous stem cell transplantation. The sample here was peripheral blood mononuclear cells (PBMCs), taken before the fourth cycle of nivolumab. All receptors come from a human donor with classical Hodgkin lymphoma.

The chain couples TRBV7-2 to TRBJ2-5; D may match TRBD1 or TRBD2 (5 bases each). Germline assignment: CDR1 SGHTA and CDR2 FQGNSA. CDR3 size: 16 residues. Trimming removed 5 bases at V and 2 bases at J, with 18 bases between. CDR3 sequence (DNA): TGTGCCAGCAGCGGGGGTGGGCTACAAATACAAGAGACCCAGTACTTC. Translating it yields CASSGGGLQIQETQYF.

The chain carries TRBV4-3 and TRBJ2-1; D unresolved. Trimming shortened V by 1 base and J by 8 bases, and 12 bases separated the two germline ends. The CDR3 contains 14 residues. Germline CDR1 LGHNA, CDR2 YSLEER. The CDR3 loop reads CASSQARFWDEQFF. The CDR3, as DNA: TGCGCCAGCAGCCAAGCTAGGTTCTGGGATGAGCAGTTCTTC.

This clone was recorded a few times. The CDR3 DNA follows: TGTGCCAGCAGAGGGGGGTCGACTAATGAAAAACTGTTTTTT. Translation gives CASRGGSTNEKLFF. The chain employs TRBV28 and TRBJ1-4, with D perhaps TRBD1 (6 bases). CDR1 and CDR2 from the germline V gene are MDHEN and SYDVKM. This CDR3 has 14 residues. V was clipped by 6 bases and J by 2 bases, with 10 bases between them.

The chain joins TRBV4-3 to TRBJ1-5; 12 bases are shared with TRBD1. The V and J ends lost 0 bases and 6 bases, in that order; junction bases with no gene match: 9. CDR1 LGHNA and CDR2 YSLEER come from the germline V gene. CDR3 length: 18 amino acids. The CDR3 region is CASSQDLPGQGAVQPQHF. CDR3 DNA sequence: TGCGCCAGCAGCCAAGACTTACCGGGACAGGGGGCGGTTCAGCCCCAGCATTTT.

This clone was seen once. This chain links TRBV6-1 with TRBJ2-1; a weak D match, TRBD2 (7 bases). Germline CDR1 and CDR2: MNHNS and SASEGT. This CDR3 comprises 13 residues. Between the trimmed V and J ends, which lost 8 bases and 9 bases, there was a span of 17 bases. Written as DNA, the CDR3 is TGTGCCAGCTCCCCGGGGGGCGGCACTGAGCAGTTCTTC. It yields the protein CASSPGGGTEQFF.

The chain has TRBV27 and TRBJ2-2, with D hard to call. CDR3 size: 16 residues. CDR1 and CDR2 from the germline V gene are MNHEY and SMNVEV (reference sequence). V lost 4 bases and J lost 4, with 16 bases in between. The CDR3 sequence is CASSSTSNGITGELFF. DNA for the CDR3: TGTGCCAGCAGTTCGACGTCGAACGGAATCACCGGGGAGCTGTTTTTT.

This clone was picked up a small number of times. The chain couples TRBV28 to TRBJ1-3; 11 nucleotides agree with TRBD1. Trimming took 5 bases from V and 4 from J; bases not matched to a gene: 7. The CDR3 consists of 16 residues. Germline CDR1 is MDHEN and CDR2 is SYDVKM. The CDR3 reads CASSNRDRGEGNTIYF. The CDR3 nucleotides read TGTGCCAGCAGTAACCGGGACAGGGGGGAAGGAAACACCATATATTTT.

The gene calls are TRBV5-6 and TRBJ1-1; D uncertain. The CDR3 is 13 residues long. Germline CDR1 reads SGHDT; CDR2 reads YYEEEE. The V gene lost 3 bases and the J gene lost 3 bases, with 9 bases spanning the gap. As DNA, the CDR3 is TGTGCCAGCAGCTGGGGAGGGTACACTGAAGCTTTCTTT. Translation gives CASSWGGYTEAFF.

The V call is TRBV6-1, the J call TRBJ1-1, with D unresolved. The CDR3 loop spans 16 amino acids. Germline V gene lookup returns CDR1 MNHNS and CDR2 SASEGT. V dropped 4 bases and J dropped 1 base, with 16 bases sitting between them. DNA for the CDR3: TGTGCCAGCAGTGTGGTGGACGGGTTGAAGAACACTGAAGCTTTCTTT. Translated: CASSVVDGLKNTEAFF.